This TCR beta chain was captured in a study of shared clonotypes between healthy human individuals. About the research overall: The cohort had two women and a few men, ages 18 to 49.

V was trimmed by 5 bases and J by 10 bases, leaving 16 bases between them. CDR3 length: 14 amino acids. Germline V gives CDR1 SGHKS, CDR2 YYEKEE (reference sequence). This clone was detected only once. In the original workflow: Junction-only sequences without quality scores were provided by ImmunoSEQ, so filtering was different. Measured with immunoSEQ multiplex PCR; TCRdb has only the in-frame clones, and not every one. V and J calls and clone size are given by that table; D and trimming were obtained from the DNA. The data hold about 2.4 million clones, with approximately 92% observed a single time.

This receptor was identified in a man between 18 and 29 years old in good health. Material for sequencing was naive CD4+ T cells sorted from blood. As for subset: CD45RA+ positively selected. The V gene is TRBV5-5, the J gene TRBJ1-6; the D is unclear. CDR3 loop: CASSRPEQKSPLHF. CDR3 nucleotides: TGTGCCAGCAGTCGCCCCGAACAAAAATCACCCCTCCACTTT.